The next 15 T cell receptor beta chains were all read from a single sample in a study of cytomegalovirus exposure and HLA in healthy donors. Researchers ran the PCR with 60 Vbeta and 13 Jbeta primers. The repertoire was sequenced with immunoSEQ multiplex PCR; TCRdb's copy has only in-frame clones and lacks some. The sample shows 140,000 or so clones, over 70% of them seen only once. What was sequenced was PBMCs. Source of these receptors: a woman aged 40 to 50 in good health and CMV-seronegative.

This clone is a singleton in its sample. V gene TRBV5-4 combines with J gene TRBJ1-1; tentative D call: TRBD1 (5 bases). Germline V CDR1 and CDR2: SGHNT, YYREEE (reference sequence). The CDR3 loop spans 12 amino acids. Trimming took 7 bases from V and 7 from J, leaving 14 bases between them. The CDR3 DNA reads TGTGCCAGCGGGGCTTCCACTGGTGAAGCTTTCTTT. The encoded protein is CASGASTGEAFF.

This clone was found a few times. The rearrangement links TRBV19 to TRBJ1-1; TRBD1 matches at 8 bases. The CDR3 extends over 13 amino acids. Germline V gene lookup returns CDR1 LNHDA and CDR2 SQIVND (reference sequence). Germline trimming cut 3 bases from V and 4 bases from J; bases unmatched to any gene: 1. The CDR3 DNA reads TGTGCCAGTAGTATCACAGGGGGCACTGAAGCTTTCTTT. This codes for CASSITGGTEAFF.

This clone was picked up many times. This rearrangement joins TRBV2 to TRBJ1-5; the D is unclear. Germline V gene data show CDR1 as SNHLY and CDR2 as FYNNEI. Deletions cut 6 bases from V and 3 bases from J, with 9 bases between. There are 13 residues in the CDR3. For the CDR3, the DNA is TGTGCCAGCAGAATTGACATCAATCAGCCCCAGCATTTT. It is translated as CASRIDINQPQHF.

The V and J genes are TRBV29-1 and TRBJ2-7; 12 bases agree with TRBD2. This CDR3 has 14 amino acids. CDR1 is SQVTM and CDR2 is ANQGSEA in the germline V gene. The ends lost 6 bases at V and 3 bases at J; junction bases unmatched: 6. The chain's CDR3 is CSVETSGSLYEQYF. The CDR3, as DNA: TGCAGCGTGGAGACTAGCGGGAGTCTCTACGAGCAGTACTTC.

The J gene is TRBJ2-7, the V gene TRBV7-7, with D maybe TRBD2 (7 bases). Trimming left V 5 bases short and J 0 bases short, with 14 bases between. The CDR3 runs to 15 residues. Germline V gene sequence: CDR1 SSHAT, CDR2 FNYEAQ (reference sequence). In nucleotides, the CDR3 is TGTGCCAGCAGCATGGGGGGGCCGGGCTCCTACGAGCAGTACTTC. Its translation: CASSMGGPGSYEQYF.

The rearrangement uses TRBV5-1 and TRBJ2-1; 8 nucleotides agree with TRBD1. The CDR3 contains 13 residues. Germline V lookup: CDR1 SGHRS, CDR2 YFSETQ. Germline trimming cut 4 bases from V and 15 bases from J; bases unmatched to any gene: 12. CDR3: CASSVGTGGVLFF. Here the CDR3 DNA reads TGCGCCAGCAGCGTAGGGACAGGAGGGGTTCTGTTCTTC.

This sequence joins TRBV7-9 and TRBJ2-1; D gene unclear. Trimming cost V 0 bases and J 8 bases, with 2 bases left between them. The germline V gene encodes CDR1 SEHNR and CDR2 FQNEAQ (reference sequence). The CDR3 has 11 amino acids. The CDR3 here is CASSLAYEQFF. CDR3 in DNA: TGTGCCAGCAGCTTAGCCTATGAGCAGTTCTTC.

The V call is TRBV19, the J call TRBJ2-7; 7 bases are a match to TRBD1. The CDR3 consists of 14 residues. V dropped 4 bases and J dropped 0; count of bases not matched to a gene: 3. The germline V gene has CDR1 LNHDA and CDR2 SQIVND (reference sequence). The CDR3 sequence: CASSTRQGSYEQYF. CDR3 DNA sequence: TGTGCCAGTAGTACCCGACAGGGCTCCTACGAGCAGTACTTC.

The chain uses TRBV6-6 and TRBJ2-7, with 9 positions matching TRBD1. CDR3 length: 14 amino acids. V gave up 2 bases and J gave up 6 bases; unmatched junction bases: 5. The germline V gene encodes CDR1 MNHNY and CDR2 SVGAGI (reference sequence). The CDR3 here is CASSYGTGLPEQYF. CDR3 coding DNA: TGTGCCAGCAGTTACGGGACAGGGCTTCCCGAGCAGTACTTC.

The chain uses TRBV6-5 and TRBJ2-1; D gene uncertain. Germline lookup yields CDR1 MNHEY and CDR2 SVGAGI. Trimming removed 2 bases from V and 11 bases from J, with 7 bases in between. The CDR3 has 11 residues. CDR3 coding DNA: TGTGCCAGCAGTTACCCCGGTCAGCAGTTCTTC. Residues: CASSYPGQQFF.

This chain connects TRBV18 to TRBJ2-2; TRBD2 matches 8 bases. V was clipped by 5 bases and J by 6 bases; unmatched bases: 5. CDR1 is KGHSH, CDR2 LQKENI, per germline. The CDR3 has 14 amino acids. The CDR3: CASSGAGDPGELFF. CDR3 nucleotide sequence: TGTGCCAGCTCAGGAGCGGGAGACCCCGGGGAGCTGTTTTTT.

V and J are TRBV5-6 and TRBJ2-2; tentatively, D is TRBD2 (6 bases). CDR1 and CDR2 (germline): SGHDT, YYEEEE. Between the trimmed V and J ends, which lost 4 bases and 5 bases, there was a span of 15 bases. This CDR3 has 15 amino acids. CDR3 nucleotides: TGTGCCAGCAGCGGAGGGGACCTAGGGACCGGGGAGCTGTTTTTT. Amino acid sequence: CASSGGDLGTGELFF.

The chain links TRBV6-6 to TRBJ2-7; 10 nucleotides agree with TRBD1. With V trimmed by 2 bases and J by 6 bases, 1 base remained unmatched. Germline V CDR1 and CDR2: MNHNY, SVGAGI (reference sequence). The CDR3 loop spans 13 amino acids. CDR3 residues: CASSYGTGAEQYF. The CDR3 nucleotides read TGTGCCAGCAGTTACGGGACAGGGGCCGAGCAGTACTTC.

J is TRBJ1-1 and V is TRBV2; 9 bases map to TRBD1. The germline V gene has CDR1 SNHLY and CDR2 FYNNEI. The CDR3 totals 13 residues. Trimming took 4 bases from V and 6 from J; bases not matched to a gene: 3. The CDR3 bases are TGTGCCAGCAGTGGGACAGGGGCCGCTGAAGCTTTCTTT. This gives the protein CASSGTGAAEAFF.

The genes are TRBV23-1 and TRBJ1-2; D remains unclear. TRBV23-1 is designated an ORF whose function remains uncertain. The CDR3 extends over 14 amino acids. Trimming shortened V by 10 bases and J by 7 bases, and 22 bases separated the two germline ends. The CDR3 DNA sequence: TGCGCCACCTCCTTGAGGACTGACTTTTTTGGCTACACCTTC. It yields the protein CATSLRTDFFGYTF.